This entry describes one T cell receptor beta chain. The antigen is undetermined. TCRdb keeps only in-frame clones here, not all; method: immunoSEQ multiplex PCR. The table lists approximately 26,000 clones, approximately 91% of them singletons, with approximately 49% in the top ten. People who had autoimmune disease history or systemic immunosuppression were excluded. The sample is drawn from a study of OX40 agonist ivuxolimab in advanced cancers. General observations from the study: Nonresponders included some who also had low normalized T-cell clonal expansion. CD4+ and CD8+ blood T cells expanded clonally by week 6 at 0.1 to 3.0 mg/kg.

The TCR originated in an adult with an advanced solid tumor such as melanoma, head and neck, liver or kidney cancer. Sequencing used CD4+ or CD8+ T cells sorted from blood, obtained in a trial of the OX40 agonist ivuxolimab.

CDR3 residues: CSGGQGSYNEQFF. The CDR3 DNA follows: TGCAGCGGCGGACAGGGTTCCTACAATGAGCAGTTCTTC. V gene TRBV29-1 combines with J gene TRBJ2-1, with TRBD1 identical over 8 bases. With V trimmed by 7 bases and J by 1 base, 3 bases remained unmatched. The CDR3 runs 13 residues. Germline V gene sequence: CDR1 SQVTM, CDR2 ANQGSEA.